The sequence of this TCR beta chain was determined in a study of T cells after yellow fever vaccination. Trimming at V came to 5 bases and at J to 2 bases, leaving 8 bases not matched to a gene. Germline V gene sequence: CDR1 SGHNT, CDR2 YYREEE (reference sequence). This CDR3 contains 16 residues. By 5'RACE template switching, TCR cDNA was produced, with a universal primer site and UMIs added in the process. TCRdb fed the 5' RACE reads into MiXCR, producing one record per CDR3 protein. Of under 600,000 distinct CDR3 sequences listed, around a fifth are singletons. Note on this clonotype: Its target is unknown.

General study findings and limits: Overall, a small share of clonotypes was seen in both CD4 and CD8 compartments. After the booster, 96% of CD4 and 75% to 90% of CD8 primary-response clones were re-detected.

This chain connects TRBV5-4 to TRBJ1-2; 11 bases agree with TRBD1. The receptor was isolated from a man between 18 and 29 years old who received the YFV17D yellow fever vaccine. The sequenced sample was PBMCs, obtained less than 25 days after the first yellow fever vaccination. CDR3 residues: CASRTGTGGINYGYTF. The DNA of the CDR3 is TGTGCCAGCAGAACCGGGACAGGGGGAATAAACTATGGCTACACCTTC.